This TCR beta chain was captured by sequencing in a study of T cells in narcolepsy. As for the study in general: Donors had narcolepsy type 1 or type 2, or were healthy controls.

Germline values: CDR1 SQVTM, CDR2 ANQGSEA. The CDR3 covers 14 residues. Using immunoSEQ multiplex PCR, the repertoire was profiled, and TCRdb retains in-frame clones only, with some absent. The data hold tens of thousands of clones, with 82% observed a single time. The sample taken for sequencing was CD45RA- memory CD4+ T cells from PBMCs. The V gene is TRBV29-1, the J gene TRBJ2-2; D is uncertain. This clonotype was sampled from a human donor with narcolepsy. The CDR3 protein is CTCIANANTGELFF. The CDR3 bases are TGCACCTGCATTGCCAACGCGAACACCGGGGAGCTGTTTTTT.